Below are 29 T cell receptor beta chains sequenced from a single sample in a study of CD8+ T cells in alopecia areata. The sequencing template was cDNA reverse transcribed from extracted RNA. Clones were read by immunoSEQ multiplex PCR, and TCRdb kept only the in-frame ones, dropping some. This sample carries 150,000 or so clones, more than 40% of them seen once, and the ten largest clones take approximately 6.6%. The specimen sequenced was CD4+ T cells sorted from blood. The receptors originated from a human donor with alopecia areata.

The CDR3 sequence is CASSVRDRETQYF. DNA of the CDR3: TGTGCCAGCAGCGTCCGGGACCGAGAGACCCAGTACTTC. J is TRBJ2-5 and V is TRBV9, with D possibly being TRBD1 or TRBD2 (5 bases each). From germline, CDR1 is SGDLS and CDR2 YYNGEE. Between the trimmed V and J ends, which lost 2 bases and 4 bases, there was a span of 9 bases. This CDR3 contains 13 residues. Looking up the rest from reference TRBV9 and TRBJ2-5 gives the full variable domain: DSGVTQTPKHLITATGQRVTLRCSPRSGDLSVYWYQQSLDQGLQFLIQYYNGEERAKGNILERFSAQQFPDLHSELNLSSLELGDSALYFCASSVRDRETQYFGPGTRLLVL.

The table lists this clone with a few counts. In nucleotides, the CDR3 is TGCGCCAGCAGCTTATCGGCAACGTCGACCTACGAGCAGTACTTC. Translated, it gives CASSLSATSTYEQYF. The chain couples TRBV5-1 to TRBJ2-7, with no clear D. Germline values: CDR1 SGHRS, CDR2 YFSETQ. V was clipped by 2 bases and J by 2 bases, with 14 bases between them. This CDR3 has 15 residues.

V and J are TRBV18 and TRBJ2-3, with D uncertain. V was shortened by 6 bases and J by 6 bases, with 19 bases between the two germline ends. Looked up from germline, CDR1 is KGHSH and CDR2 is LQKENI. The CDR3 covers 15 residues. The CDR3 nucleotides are TGTGCCAGCTCGTTGTCCTGGCAGACTGGGGATACGCAGTATTTT. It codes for CASSLSWQTGDTQYF.

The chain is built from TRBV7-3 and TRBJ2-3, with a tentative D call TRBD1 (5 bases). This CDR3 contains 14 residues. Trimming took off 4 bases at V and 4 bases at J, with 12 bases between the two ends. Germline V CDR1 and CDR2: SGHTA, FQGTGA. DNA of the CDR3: TGTGCCAGCAGCTCAAATCAAGGGGCAGATACGCAGTATTTT. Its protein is CASSSNQGADTQYF.

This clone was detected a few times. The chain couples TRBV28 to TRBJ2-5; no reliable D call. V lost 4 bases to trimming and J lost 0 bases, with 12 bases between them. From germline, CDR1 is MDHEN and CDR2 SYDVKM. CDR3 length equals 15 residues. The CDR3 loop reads CASSSPALHQETQYF. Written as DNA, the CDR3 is TGTGCCAGCAGTTCCCCAGCGCTACACCAAGAGACCCAGTACTTC.

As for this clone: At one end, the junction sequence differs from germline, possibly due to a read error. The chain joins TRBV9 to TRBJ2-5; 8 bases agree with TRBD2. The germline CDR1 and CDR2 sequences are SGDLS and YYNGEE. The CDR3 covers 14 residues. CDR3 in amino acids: CASSPGTRQESQYF. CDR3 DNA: TGTGCCAGCAGCCCAGGGACTAGACAAGAGTCCCAGTACTTC. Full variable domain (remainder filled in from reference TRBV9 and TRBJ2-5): DSGVTQTPKHLITATGQRVTLRCSPRSGDLSVYWYQQSLDQGLQFLIQYYNGEERAKGNILERFSAQQFPDLHSELNLSSLELGDSALYFCASSPGTRQESQYFGPGTRLLVL.

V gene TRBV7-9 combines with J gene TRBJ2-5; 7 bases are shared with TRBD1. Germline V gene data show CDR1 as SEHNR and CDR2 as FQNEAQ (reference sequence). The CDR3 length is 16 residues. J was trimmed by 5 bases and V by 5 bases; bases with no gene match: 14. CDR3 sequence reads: CASSIPGQPSRETQYF. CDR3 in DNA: TGTGCCAGCAGCATTCCGGGACAGCCTTCCCGGGAGACCCAGTACTTC.

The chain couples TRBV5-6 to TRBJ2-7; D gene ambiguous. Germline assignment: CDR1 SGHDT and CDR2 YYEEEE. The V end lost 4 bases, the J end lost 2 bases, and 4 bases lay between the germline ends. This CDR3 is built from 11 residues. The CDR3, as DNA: TGTGCCAGCAGCGGGACCTACGAGCAGTACTTC. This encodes CASSGTYEQYF.

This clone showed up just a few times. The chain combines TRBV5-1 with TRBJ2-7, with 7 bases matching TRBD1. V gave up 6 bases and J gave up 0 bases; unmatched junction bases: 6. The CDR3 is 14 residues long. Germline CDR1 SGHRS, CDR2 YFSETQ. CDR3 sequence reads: CASTGQVSSYEQYF. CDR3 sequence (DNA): TGCGCCAGCACTGGACAGGTTAGCTCCTACGAGCAGTACTTC. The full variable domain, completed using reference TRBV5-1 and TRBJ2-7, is KAGVTQTPRYLIKTRGQQVTLSCSPISGHRSVSWYQQTPGQGLQFLFEYFSETQRNKGNFPGRFSGRQFSNSRSEMNVSTLELGDSALYLCASTGQVSSYEQYFGPGTRLTVT.

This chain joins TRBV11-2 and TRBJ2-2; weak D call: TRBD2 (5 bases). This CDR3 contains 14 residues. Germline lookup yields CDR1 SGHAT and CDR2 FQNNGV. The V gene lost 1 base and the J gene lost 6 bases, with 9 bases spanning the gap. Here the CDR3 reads CASSLVVGAGELFF. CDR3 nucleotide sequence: TGTGCCAGCAGCTTAGTCGTCGGGGCCGGGGAGCTGTTTTTT.

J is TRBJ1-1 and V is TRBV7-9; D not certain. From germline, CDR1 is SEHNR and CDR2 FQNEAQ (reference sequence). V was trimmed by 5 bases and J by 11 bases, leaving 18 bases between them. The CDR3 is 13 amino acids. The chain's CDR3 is CASSPEGRAMAFF. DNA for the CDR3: TGTGCCAGCAGCCCGGAAGGGCGGGCAATGGCTTTCTTT.

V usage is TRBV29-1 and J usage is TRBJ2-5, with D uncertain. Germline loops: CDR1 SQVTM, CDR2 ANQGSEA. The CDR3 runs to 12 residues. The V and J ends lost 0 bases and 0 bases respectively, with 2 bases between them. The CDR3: CSVEEYQETQYF. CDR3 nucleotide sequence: TGCAGCGTTGAAGAGTACCAAGAGACCCAGTACTTC.

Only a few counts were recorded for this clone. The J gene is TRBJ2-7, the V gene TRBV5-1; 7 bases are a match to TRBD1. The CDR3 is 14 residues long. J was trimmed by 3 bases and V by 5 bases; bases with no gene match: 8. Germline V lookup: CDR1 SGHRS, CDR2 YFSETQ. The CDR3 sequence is CASSSDRAGYEQYF. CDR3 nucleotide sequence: TGCGCCAGCAGTTCCGACAGGGCCGGCTACGAGCAGTACTTC.

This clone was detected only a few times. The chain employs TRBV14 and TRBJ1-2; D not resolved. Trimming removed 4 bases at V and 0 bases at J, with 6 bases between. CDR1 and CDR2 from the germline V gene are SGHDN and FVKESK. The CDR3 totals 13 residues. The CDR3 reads CASSPGTNYGYTF. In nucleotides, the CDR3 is TGTGCCAGCAGCCCCGGGACTAACTATGGCTACACCTTC.

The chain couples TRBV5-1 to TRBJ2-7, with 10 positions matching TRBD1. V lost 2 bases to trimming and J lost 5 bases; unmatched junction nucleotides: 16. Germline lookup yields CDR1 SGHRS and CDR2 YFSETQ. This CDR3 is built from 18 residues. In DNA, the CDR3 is TGCGCCAGCAGCTTTGAGGGTGGACAGGGGGGATTCAAGAACGAGCAGTACTTC. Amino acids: CASSFEGGQGGFKNEQYF.

CDR3 protein: CASRVSGTQETQYF. CDR3 sequence (DNA): TGTGCCAGCAGGGTTAGCGGGACCCAAGAGACCCAGTACTTC. V and J are TRBV28 and TRBJ2-5; TRBD2 matches 8 bases. Germline lookup yields CDR1 MDHEN and CDR2 SYDVKM. The V and J ends lost 6 bases and 1 base, in that order; junction bases with no gene match: 4. This CDR3 has 14 amino acids.

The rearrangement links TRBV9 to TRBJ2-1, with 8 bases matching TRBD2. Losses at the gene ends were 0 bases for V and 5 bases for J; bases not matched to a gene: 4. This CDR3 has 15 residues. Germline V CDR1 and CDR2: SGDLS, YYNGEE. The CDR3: CASSVAGGRHNEQFF. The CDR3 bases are TGTGCCAGCAGCGTAGCGGGAGGGAGGCACAATGAGCAGTTCTTC.

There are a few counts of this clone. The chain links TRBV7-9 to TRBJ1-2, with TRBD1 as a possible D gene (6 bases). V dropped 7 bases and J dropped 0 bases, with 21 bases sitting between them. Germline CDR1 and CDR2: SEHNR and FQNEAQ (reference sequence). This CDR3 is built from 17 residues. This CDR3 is CASTLGGGRGANYGYTF. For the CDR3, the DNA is TGTGCCAGCACCCTAGGCGGGGGGCGCGGAGCTAACTATGGCTACACCTTC.

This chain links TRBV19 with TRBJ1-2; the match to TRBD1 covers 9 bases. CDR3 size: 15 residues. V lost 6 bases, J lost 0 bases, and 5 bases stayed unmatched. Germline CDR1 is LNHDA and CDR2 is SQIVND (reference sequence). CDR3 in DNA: TGTGCCAGTAGAACACGGACAGGGGCTAACTATGGCTACACCTTC. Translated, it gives CASRTRTGANYGYTF.

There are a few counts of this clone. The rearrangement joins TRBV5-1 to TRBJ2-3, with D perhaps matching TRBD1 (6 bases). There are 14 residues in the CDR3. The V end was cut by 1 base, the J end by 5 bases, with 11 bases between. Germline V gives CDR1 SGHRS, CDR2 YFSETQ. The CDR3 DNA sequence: TGCGCCAGCAGCTTGAGGGGGATCATAGATACGCAGTATTTT. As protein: CASSLRGIIDTQYF.

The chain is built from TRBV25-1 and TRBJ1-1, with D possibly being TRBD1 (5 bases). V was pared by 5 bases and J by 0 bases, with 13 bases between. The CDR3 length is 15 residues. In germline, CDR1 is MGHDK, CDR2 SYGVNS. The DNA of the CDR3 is TGTGCCAGCAGTACCTCACCGACAGTGAACACTGAAGCTTTCTTT. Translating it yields CASSTSPTVNTEAFF.

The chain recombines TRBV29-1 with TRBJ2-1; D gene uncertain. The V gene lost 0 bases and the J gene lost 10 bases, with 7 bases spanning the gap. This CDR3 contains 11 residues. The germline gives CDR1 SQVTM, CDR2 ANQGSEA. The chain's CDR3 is CSVEDGREQFF. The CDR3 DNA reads TGCAGCGTTGAAGATGGCAGGGAGCAGTTCTTC.

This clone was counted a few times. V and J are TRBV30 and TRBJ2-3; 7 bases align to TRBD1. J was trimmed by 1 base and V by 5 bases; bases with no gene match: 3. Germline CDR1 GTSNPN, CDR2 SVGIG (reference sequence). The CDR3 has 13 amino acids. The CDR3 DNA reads TGTGCCTGGTGTACAGGGGGCACAGATACGCAGTATTTT. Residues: CAWCTGGTDTQYF.

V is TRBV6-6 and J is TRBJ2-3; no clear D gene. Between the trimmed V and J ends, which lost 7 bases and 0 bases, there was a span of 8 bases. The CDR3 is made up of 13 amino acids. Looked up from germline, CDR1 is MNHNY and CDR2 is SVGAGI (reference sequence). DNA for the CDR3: TGTGCCAGCAAGCCTAGAAGCACAGATACGCAGTATTTT. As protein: CASKPRSTDTQYF.

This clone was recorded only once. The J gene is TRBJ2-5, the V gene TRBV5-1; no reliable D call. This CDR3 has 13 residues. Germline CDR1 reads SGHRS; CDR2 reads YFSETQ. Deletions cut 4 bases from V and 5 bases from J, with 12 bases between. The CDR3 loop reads CASSPLVVETQYF. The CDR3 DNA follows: TGCGCCAGCAGCCCTCTTGTGGTGGAGACCCAGTACTTC.

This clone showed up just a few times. CDR3 DNA sequence: TGTGCCAGCAGCCCCTGGACTAGCGGGACCCTTTCAGCAGGCGGGGAGCTGTTTTTT. Amino acid sequence: CASSPWTSGTLSAGGELFF. The gene calls are TRBV14 and TRBJ2-2; TRBD2 agrees at 12 bases. Germline V CDR1 and CDR2: SGHDN, FVKESK. The CDR3 extends over 19 amino acids. V shed 4 bases, J shed 7 bases, and the junction held 16 bases outside the gene matches.

The CDR3 spells CASSRRDSSNQPQHF. CDR3 sequence (DNA): TGTGCCAGCAGCCGCCGGGACAGTAGCAATCAGCCCCAGCATTTT. The chain links TRBV7-2 to TRBJ1-5; the match to TRBD1 covers 7 bases. J gave up 0 bases and V 5 bases, and 4 bases lay outside the gene matches. Germline V gives CDR1 SGHTA, CDR2 FQGNSA. The CDR3 consists of 15 residues.

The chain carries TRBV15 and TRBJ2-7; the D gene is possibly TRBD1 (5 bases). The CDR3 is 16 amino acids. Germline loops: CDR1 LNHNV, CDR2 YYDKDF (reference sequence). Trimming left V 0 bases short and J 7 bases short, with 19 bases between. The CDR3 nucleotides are TGTGCCACCAGCAGAGATATCGGACACCGGATGGGGGAGCAGTACTTC. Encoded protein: CATSRDIGHRMGEQYF.

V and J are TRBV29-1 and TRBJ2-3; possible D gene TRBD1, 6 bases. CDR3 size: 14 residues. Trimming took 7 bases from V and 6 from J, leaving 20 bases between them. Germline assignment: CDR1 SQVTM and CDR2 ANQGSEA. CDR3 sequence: CSAQTQGPPDTQYF. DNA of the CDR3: TGCAGCGCCCAAACGCAGGGGCCCCCTGATACGCAGTATTTT.